These 29 T cell receptor beta chains were all obtained from the same sample, sequenced in a study of cytomegalovirus exposure and HLA in healthy donors. Sequenced by immunoSEQ multiplex PCR; TCRdb stores in-frame clones only, minus some. The repertoire holds more than 110,000 clones, with approximately 94% as singletons. The material sequenced was PBMCs. The receptors shown here come from a man aged 18-30 years in good health and CMV-seropositive.

The chain has TRBV7-9 and TRBJ2-3; TRBD2 aligns across 11 bases. CDR3 size: 17 residues. Germline CDR1 and CDR2: SEHNR and FQNEAQ (reference sequence). Unmatched junction bases numbered 10, after V lost 5 bases and J lost 3 bases. In nucleotides, the CDR3 is TGTGCCAGCAGCCAACTAGGTGCTAGCGGGAGGACAGATACGCAGTATTTT. It specifies CASSQLGASGRTDTQYF.

The V and J genes are TRBV4-2 and TRBJ2-5, with 9 bases that match TRBD2. Germline CDR1 is LGHNA and CDR2 is YNFKEQ. The CDR3 is made up of 16 amino acids. V gave up 0 bases and J gave up 9 bases; unmatched junction bases: 11. The CDR3 protein is CASSQDRAGGRGPQYF. In DNA form, the CDR3 reads TGTGCCAGCAGCCAAGATCGGGCTGGCGGGAGGGGACCCCAGTACTTC.

This rearrangement joins TRBV30 to TRBJ2-1; 11 bases line up with TRBD2. This CDR3 comprises 13 residues. The V gene's germline CDR1 is GTSNPN and CDR2 SVGIG (reference sequence). Trimming took 5 bases from V and 4 from J; bases not matched to a gene: 1. CDR3 amino acids: CAWGTSGYNEQFF. The CDR3 DNA reads TGTGCCTGGGGGACTAGCGGTTACAATGAGCAGTTCTTC.

The rearrangement uses TRBV2 and TRBJ2-5, with 8 bases that match TRBD1. The germline V gene encodes CDR1 SNHLY and CDR2 FYNNEI. J was trimmed by 3 bases and V by 7 bases; bases with no gene match: 7. The CDR3 contains 14 residues. In DNA form, the CDR3 reads TGTGCCAGCACCGGACAGGGAGTGGAAGAGACCCAGTACTTC. Protein: CASTGQGVEETQYF.

In this sample, this clone turned up a few times. The chain has TRBV5-1 and TRBJ2-7, with D possibly being TRBD2 (5 bases). This CDR3 has 14 amino acids. The germline V gene has CDR1 SGHRS and CDR2 YFSETQ. V shed 3 bases and J shed 6 bases, with 16 bases lying between them. CDR3 region: CASSSAASPSEQYF. In DNA, the CDR3 is TGCGCCAGCAGCTCAGCCGCTAGCCCGAGCGAGCAGTACTTC. The full variable domain, completed using reference TRBV5-1 and TRBJ2-7, is KAGVTQTPRYLIKTRGQQVTLSCSPISGHRSVSWYQQTPGQGLQFLFEYFSETQRNKGNFPGRFSGRQFSNSRSEMNVSTLELGDSALYLCASSSAASPSEQYFGPGTRLTVT.

The rearrangement links TRBV5-4 to TRBJ2-1, with 8 bases identical to TRBD1. The CDR3 consists of 15 residues. Per germline, CDR1 SGHNT and CDR2 YYREEE (reference sequence). V lost 3 bases to trimming and J lost 1 base; unmatched junction nucleotides: 3. DNA of the CDR3: TGTGCCAGCAGCTGGACAGGGAGGTCCTACAATGAGCAGTTCTTC. Translated, it gives CASSWTGRSYNEQFF.

Remarks on this clone: Different DNA sequences within this sample yield the same CDR3. J is TRBJ1-4 and V is TRBV2; possible D gene TRBD1, 6 bases. The ends were cut back, 5 bases at V and 0 bases at J, with 10 bases in the middle. This CDR3 has 15 residues. Germline V gene lookup returns CDR1 SNHLY and CDR2 FYNNEI. CDR3 bases: TGTGCCAGCAGTCCTAACAGGGCAACTAATGAAAAACTGTTTTTT. Its protein product is CASSPNRATNEKLFF.

This sequence joins TRBV2 and TRBJ2-3; 8 bases are shared with TRBD1. The CDR3 extends over 16 amino acids. J was trimmed by 0 bases and V by 4 bases; bases with no gene match: 6. The germline V gene encodes CDR1 SNHLY and CDR2 FYNNEI. CDR3: CASSASRGLSTDTQYF. The CDR3 nucleotides are TGTGCCAGCAGTGCTTCCAGGGGGCTCAGCACAGATACGCAGTATTTT.

The J gene is TRBJ1-5, the V gene TRBV18; 8 positions match TRBD1. CDR3 length equals 16 residues. Looked up from germline, CDR1 is KGHSH and CDR2 is LQKENI. Trimming at V came to 1 base and at J to 8 bases, leaving 10 bases not matched to a gene. The CDR3 bases are TGTGCCAGCTCACCACAGGGGACAGGCGGCGGAGAGCCCCAGCATTTT. This translates into CASSPQGTGGGEPQHF.

The chain combines TRBV2 with TRBJ1-2, with D uncertain. Germline values: CDR1 SNHLY, CDR2 FYNNEI. The CDR3 has 13 residues. Between the trimmed V and J ends, which lost 3 bases and 4 bases, there was a span of 9 bases. CDR3 residues: CASSDSSVYGYTF. As DNA, the CDR3 is TGTGCCAGCAGTGATTCCTCGGTCTATGGCTACACCTTC.

J is TRBJ1-6 and V is TRBV11-3; 8 positions match TRBD1. Losses at the gene ends were 4 bases for V and 8 bases for J; bases not matched to a gene: 7. CDR3 length equals 15 residues. The germline V gene encodes CDR1 SGHNT and CDR2 YENEEA. CDR3 in amino acids: CASSSLTGADSPLHF. CDR3 sequence (DNA): TGTGCCAGCAGCTCCCTGACAGGGGCAGATTCACCCCTCCACTTT.

The chain employs TRBV5-1 and TRBJ2-5; D is unclear. The CDR3 consists of 13 residues. Trimming removed 0 bases at V and 3 bases at J, with 6 bases between. Germline CDR1 is SGHRS and CDR2 is YFSETQ. This CDR3 is CASSLEQKETQYF. CDR3 sequence (DNA): TGCGCCAGCAGCTTGGAACAGAAAGAGACCCAGTACTTC.

The chain links TRBV7-8 to TRBJ2-2; 7 bases map to TRBD1. With V trimmed by 2 bases and J by 7 bases, 13 bases remained unmatched. CDR1 and CDR2 from the germline V gene are SGHVS and FQNEAQ. There are 17 residues in the CDR3. The DNA of the CDR3 is TGTGCCAGCAGCTTATTGAGGGGGCGGCCGACGGGCGGGGAGCTGTTTTTT. The encoded protein is CASSLLRGRPTGGELFF. The full variable domain, with the rest looked up from reference TRBV7-8 and TRBJ2-2, is GAGVSQSPRYKVAKRGQDVALRCDPISGHVSLFWYQQALGQGPEFLTYFQNEAQLDKSGLPSDRFFAERPEGSVSTLKIQRTQQEDSAVYLCASSLLRGRPTGGELFFGEGSRLTVL.

CDR3 sequence reads: CASSEALQGGYGYEQYF. DNA for the CDR3: TGTGCCAGCAGTGAAGCGCTTCAGGGCGGATATGGCTACGAGCAGTACTTC. The rearrangement joins TRBV2 to TRBJ2-7; weak D call: TRBD1 (5 bases). Trimming left V 0 bases short and J 3 bases short, with 18 bases between. The CDR3 length is 17 residues. Germline assignment: CDR1 SNHLY and CDR2 FYNNEI.

The chain carries TRBV11-2 and TRBJ1-3; D might be TRBD1 (5 bases). Germline V gene lookup returns CDR1 SGHAT and CDR2 FQNNGV. The CDR3 loop spans 16 amino acids. V lost 3 bases to trimming and J lost 0 bases, with 12 bases between them. In nucleotides, the CDR3 is TGTGCCAGCAGCTTGTATACAGGCCTCTCTGGAAACACCATATATTTT. It encodes CASSLYTGLSGNTIYF.

The chain joins TRBV9 to TRBJ1-2; D ambiguous. Germline loops: CDR1 SGDLS, CDR2 YYNGEE. CDR3 length: 15 residues. Deletions cut 0 bases from V and 0 bases from J, with 9 bases between. CDR3 residues: CASSVDGQSNYGYTF. DNA for the CDR3: TGTGCCAGCAGCGTAGATGGCCAGTCTAACTATGGCTACACCTTC.

The chain uses TRBV19 and TRBJ2-7; perhaps TRBD1 as D (5 bases). The length of the CDR3 is 15 residues. Germline CDR1 and CDR2: LNHDA and SQIVND (reference sequence). V lost 5 bases and J lost 1, with 15 bases in between. CDR3 region: CASSGSPTASYEQYF. CDR3 DNA: TGTGCCAGTAGTGGATCCCCGACAGCGTCCTACGAGCAGTACTTC.

This clone was recorded once. The rearrangement uses TRBV28 and TRBJ1-2; 8 positions match TRBD1. Losses at the gene ends were 1 base for V and 6 bases for J; bases not matched to a gene: 10. The CDR3 is 16 amino acids. CDR1 and CDR2 (germline): MDHEN, SYDVKM. The CDR3: CASSLSGQGPTDGYTF. CDR3 sequence (DNA): TGTGCCAGCAGTTTATCCGGACAGGGACCTACAGATGGCTACACCTTC.

The chain combines TRBV14 with TRBJ2-2; no clear D. V lost 8 bases and J lost 3, with 13 bases in between. The CDR3 spans 14 residues. Germline loops: CDR1 SGHDN, CDR2 FVKESK. This CDR3 reads CASQQTRHTGELFF. The CDR3 nucleotides are TGTGCCAGCCAGCAGACGAGGCACACCGGGGAGCTGTTTTTT.

The chain is built from TRBV18 and TRBJ1-2, with D unresolved. Trimming took off 3 bases at V and 0 bases at J, with 11 bases between the two ends. Germline V gives CDR1 KGHSH, CDR2 LQKENI. The CDR3 contains 15 residues. The CDR3 sequence: CASSPGPSANYGYTF. The CDR3 DNA follows: TGTGCCAGCTCACCGGGCCCCTCCGCTAACTATGGCTACACCTTC.

The chain combines TRBV21-1 with TRBJ2-2; the table calls TRBD2, which could not be checked here. TRBV21-1 constitutes a pseudogene. The CDR3 runs to 17 residues. In DNA, the CDR3 is TGTGCCAGCCCGAGCTCGCGGGGATTGAAGAACACCGGGGAGCTGTTTTTT. Its protein is CASPSSRGLKNTGELFF.

The chain recombines TRBV28 with TRBJ2-7; 7 nucleotides line up with TRBD1. V lost 8 bases and J lost 0; bases outside the gene matches: 7. Germline CDR1 and CDR2: MDHEN and SYDVKM. The CDR3 has 14 residues. DNA for the CDR3: TGTGCCAGCGGGCCGGGACAGTTCTCCTACGAGCAGTACTTC. It specifies CASGPGQFSYEQYF.

CDR3 sequence reads: CASSLEGLRSGTYEQYF. The DNA of the CDR3 is TGTGCCAGCAGCTTAGAGGGCCTACGTAGCGGGACCTACGAGCAGTACTTC. The rearrangement joins TRBV7-9 to TRBJ2-7, with TRBD2 matching over 8 bases. The CDR3 spans 17 residues. CDR1 is SEHNR and CDR2 is FQNEAQ in the germline V gene (reference sequence). Trimming removed 1 base from V and 2 bases from J; junction bases left unmatched: 10.

The rearrangement uses TRBV19 and TRBJ1-2; TRBD1 agrees at 7 bases. J was trimmed by 4 bases and V by 3 bases; bases with no gene match: 14. Germline loops: CDR1 LNHDA, CDR2 SQIVND (reference sequence). CDR3 length: 17 residues. CDR3 protein: CASSIVFGLDRLYGYTF. The CDR3 region has the DNA TGTGCCAGTAGTATCGTGTTCGGTTTGGACAGGCTCTATGGCTACACCTTC. Looking up the rest from reference TRBV19 and TRBJ1-2 gives the full variable domain: DGGITQSPKYLFRKEGQNVTLSCEQNLNHDAMYWYRQDPGQGLRLIYYSQIVNDFQKGDIAEGYSVSREKKESFPLTVTSAQKNPTAFYLCASSIVFGLDRLYGYTFGSGTRLTVV.

The rearrangement links TRBV16 to TRBJ1-5, with no clear D. Germline V gene data show CDR1 as KGHSY and CDR2 as FQNENV. Trimming removed 6 bases at V and 3 bases at J, with 12 bases between. The CDR3 loop spans 14 amino acids. The CDR3 is CASSLTMFNQPQHF. In DNA, the CDR3 is TGTGCCAGCAGTCTAACGATGTTCAATCAGCCCCAGCATTTT.

The chain links TRBV7-3 to TRBJ2-2; possibly TRBD2 for D (5 bases). The CDR3 has 16 residues. V was shortened by 5 bases and J by 0 bases, with 13 bases between the two germline ends. CDR1 and CDR2 from the germline V gene are SGHTA and FQGTGA. The CDR3: CASSQTREANTGELFF. As DNA, the CDR3 is TGTGCCAGCAGCCAAACCCGGGAAGCGAACACCGGGGAGCTGTTTTTT.

The chain has TRBV7-6 and TRBJ2-5; TRBD1 matches 9 bases. CDR3 length: 16 residues. The germline V gene has CDR1 SGHVS and CDR2 FNYEAQ. Germline trimming cut 5 bases from V and 4 bases from J; bases unmatched to any gene: 11. This CDR3 is CASSGRGQGRRETQYF. The DNA of the CDR3 is TGTGCCAGCAGCGGTCGGGGACAGGGAAGGCGAGAGACCCAGTACTTC.

About this clone itself: Other DNA sequences in this specimen translate into the identical CDR3. The chain uses TRBV2 and TRBJ2-3, with no clear D. V dropped 2 bases and J dropped 0 bases, with 6 bases sitting between them. The CDR3 covers 14 residues. Per the germline V gene, CDR1 is SNHLY and CDR2 is FYNNEI. DNA of the CDR3: TGTGCCAGCAGTGAACTCCTAAGCACAGATACGCAGTATTTT. Its translation: CASSELLSTDTQYF.

This sequence joins TRBV2 and TRBJ2-2; 13 nucleotides align to TRBD2. The CDR3 has 14 amino acids. Germline assignment: CDR1 SNHLY and CDR2 FYNNEI. Unmatched junction bases numbered 0, after V lost 4 bases and J lost 7 bases. In DNA, the CDR3 is TGTGCCAGCAGTGGGACTAGCGGGGGCGGGGAGCTGTTTTTT. It translates to CASSGTSGGGELFF.